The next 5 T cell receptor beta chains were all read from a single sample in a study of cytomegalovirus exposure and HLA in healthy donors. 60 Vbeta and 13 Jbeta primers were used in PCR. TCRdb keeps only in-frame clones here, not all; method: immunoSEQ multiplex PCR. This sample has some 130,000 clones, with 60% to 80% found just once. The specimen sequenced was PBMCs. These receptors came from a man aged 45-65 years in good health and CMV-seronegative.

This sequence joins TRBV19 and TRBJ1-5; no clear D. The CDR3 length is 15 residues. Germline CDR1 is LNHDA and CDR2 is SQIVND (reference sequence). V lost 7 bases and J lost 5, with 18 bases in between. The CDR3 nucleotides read TGTGCCAGTAAAGGCTCGAGGGCTCAAGATCAGCCCCAGCATTTT. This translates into CASKGSRAQDQPQHF. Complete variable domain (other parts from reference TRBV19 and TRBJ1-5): DGGITQSPKYLFRKEGQNVTLSCEQNLNHDAMYWYRQDPGQGLRLIYYSQIVNDFQKGDIAEGYSVSREKKESFPLTVTSAQKNPTAFYLCASKGSRAQDQPQHFGDGTRLSIL.

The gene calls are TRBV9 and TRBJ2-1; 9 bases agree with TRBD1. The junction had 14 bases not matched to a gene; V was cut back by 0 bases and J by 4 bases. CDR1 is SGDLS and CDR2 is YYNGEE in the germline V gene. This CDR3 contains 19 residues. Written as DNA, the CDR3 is TGTGCCAGCAGCGTAGACGGGGCCCCTGGGACAGGGTTTTACAATGAGCAGTTCTTC. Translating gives CASSVDGAPGTGFYNEQFF.

CDR3 protein: CASSLGGAGNYGYTF. Written as DNA, the CDR3 is TGTGCCAGCAGTTTAGGTGGGGCTGGTAACTATGGCTACACCTTC. V gene TRBV27 combines with J gene TRBJ1-2, with a possible D match to TRBD1 (5 bases). The length of the CDR3 is 15 residues. The V end was cut by 2 bases, the J end by 1 base, with 11 bases between. The germline gives CDR1 MNHEY, CDR2 SMNVEV (reference sequence).

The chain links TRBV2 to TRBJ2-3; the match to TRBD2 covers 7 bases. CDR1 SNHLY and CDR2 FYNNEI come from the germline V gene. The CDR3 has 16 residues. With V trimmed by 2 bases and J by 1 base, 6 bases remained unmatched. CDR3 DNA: TGTGCCAGCAGTGAAACCCGACTAGCCCGCACAGATACGCAGTATTTT. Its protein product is CASSETRLARTDTQYF.

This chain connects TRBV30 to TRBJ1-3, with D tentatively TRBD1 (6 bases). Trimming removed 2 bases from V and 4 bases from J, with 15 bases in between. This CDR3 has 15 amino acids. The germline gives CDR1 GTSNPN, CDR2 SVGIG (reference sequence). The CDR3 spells CAWSSGTRRGNTIYF. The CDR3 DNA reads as TGTGCCTGGAGTTCCGGGACAAGAAGAGGAAACACCATATATTTT. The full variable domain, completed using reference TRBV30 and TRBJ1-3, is SQTIHQWPATLVQPVGSPLSLECTVEGTSNPNLYWYRQAAGRGLQLLFYSVGIGQISSEVPQNLSASRPQDRQFILSSKKLLLSDSGFYLCAWSSGTRRGNTIYFGEGSWLTVV.